The 28 T cell receptor beta chains in this list originate from one sample, sequenced in a study of T cell changes during pregnancy in multiple sclerosis. Produced via immunoSEQ multiplex PCR; TCRdb's table is partial and in-frame only. The table has tens of thousands of clones, approximately 90% seen once; the top ten hold around 7.9%. The sequencing used CD8+ T cells from peripheral blood mononuclear cells, collected in the second trimester of pregnancy. The receptors were gathered from a female donor with multiple sclerosis, enrolled in a pregnancy study.

The CDR3 bases are TGTGCCAGCTTGTCCGGGGATACGCAGTATTTT. Residues: CASLSGDTQYF. The V and J genes are TRBV6-1 and TRBJ2-3, with D unresolved. The V and J ends lost 8 bases and 6 bases respectively, with 9 bases between them. The germline V gene encodes CDR1 MNHNS and CDR2 SASEGT. The CDR3 sequence is 11 residues long.

The rearrangement links TRBV9 to TRBJ2-7; D possibly corresponds to TRBD1 (6 bases). From germline, CDR1 is SGDLS and CDR2 YYNGEE. The CDR3 totals 14 residues. V was pared by 3 bases and J by 0 bases, with 10 bases between. The CDR3 here is CASSEGEGSYEQYF. In DNA, the CDR3 is TGTGCCAGCAGCGAGGGGGAAGGCTCCTACGAGCAGTACTTC.

The rearrangement links TRBV28 to TRBJ1-6; 10 positions agree with TRBD1. From germline, CDR1 is MDHEN and CDR2 SYDVKM. V shed 4 bases and J 0 bases; nucleotides not matched to a gene: 0. The CDR3 has 16 amino acids. This chain's CDR3 is CASSWTGGSYNSPLHF. CDR3 nucleotide sequence: TGTGCCAGCAGTTGGACAGGGGGCTCCTATAATTCACCCCTCCACTTT.

This clone has just a few counts. The rearrangement links TRBV6-4 to TRBJ2-1, with 7 bases aligning to TRBD2. Trimming took 4 bases from V and 5 from J; bases not matched to a gene: 8. This CDR3 has 15 amino acids. The germline CDR1 and CDR2 sequences are MRHNA and SNTAGT. The CDR3 reads CASSVSGEGNNEQFF. CDR3 bases: TGTGCCAGCAGTGTCAGCGGGGAGGGAAACAATGAGCAGTTCTTC.

The rearrangement joins TRBV7-9 to TRBJ2-7, with D perhaps TRBD2 (5 bases). V shed 5 bases and J shed 2 bases, with 10 bases lying between them. Germline-derived CDR1 and CDR2 are SEHNR and FQNEAQ (reference sequence). This CDR3 is built from 13 residues. CDR3 region: CASSPGSTYEQYF. The CDR3 DNA sequence: TGTGCCAGCAGCCCGGGATCTACCTACGAGCAGTACTTC.

This clone came up once. The chain uses TRBV5-6 and TRBJ2-7, with 9 positions matching TRBD1. In germline, CDR1 is SGHDT, CDR2 YYEEEE. Losses at the gene ends were 1 base for V and 2 bases for J; bases not matched to a gene: 7. The length of the CDR3 is 16 residues. CDR3 residues: CASSLPRDRVTYEQYF. DNA for the CDR3: TGTGCCAGCAGCTTGCCCCGGGACAGGGTGACCTACGAGCAGTACTTC. Combining the CDR3 with reference TRBV5-6 and TRBJ2-7 gives the whole variable domain DAGVTQSPTHLIKTRGQQVTLRCSPKSGHDTVSWYQQALGQGPQFIFQYYEEEERQRGNFPDRFSGHQFPNYSSELNVNALLLGDSALYLCASSLPRDRVTYEQYFGPGTRLTVT.

The V gene is TRBV7-2, the J gene TRBJ2-2, with TRBD2 matching over 9 bases. Trimming cost V 1 base and J 3 bases; bases outside gene matches: 9. Germline lookup yields CDR1 SGHTA and CDR2 FQGNSA. CDR3 length equals 18 residues. The CDR3, as DNA: TGTGCCAGCAGCTTAGTGGGAGCGGGGGGCGAAGACACCGGGGAGCTGTTTTTT. Protein product: CASSLVGAGGEDTGELFF.

The gene calls are TRBV2 and TRBJ2-2; 8 bases are a match to TRBD1. Germline trimming cut 5 bases from V and 6 bases from J; bases unmatched to any gene: 8. The CDR3 covers 15 residues. Germline V gene data show CDR1 as SNHLY and CDR2 as FYNNEI. The CDR3 protein is CASSRPGQAAGELFF. In DNA, the CDR3 is TGTGCCAGCAGTAGACCGGGACAGGCCGCCGGGGAGCTGTTTTTT.

The chain carries TRBV5-1 and TRBJ2-1; 10 bases align to TRBD2. V shed 1 base and J 4 bases; nucleotides not matched to a gene: 14. The CDR3 is made up of 19 amino acids. From germline, CDR1 is SGHRS and CDR2 YFSETQ. The CDR3 is CASSLISGGPLLIYNEQFF. DNA of the CDR3: TGCGCCAGCAGCTTGATTAGCGGGGGGCCCCTTCTGATATACAATGAGCAGTTCTTC.

The chain uses TRBV9 and TRBJ2-7; 11 bases fit TRBD2. Germline V CDR1 and CDR2: SGDLS, YYNGEE. J was trimmed by 3 bases and V by 0 bases; bases with no gene match: 5. The CDR3 has 16 residues. The CDR3 sequence: CASSVALTSGIYEQYF. DNA for the CDR3: TGTGCCAGCAGCGTAGCCCTGACTAGCGGGATCTACGAGCAGTACTTC.

The rearrangement joins TRBV7-9 to TRBJ2-2; the match to TRBD2 covers 7 bases. J lost 1 base, V lost 5 bases, and 4 bases had no gene match. This CDR3 has 15 residues. Germline-derived CDR1 and CDR2 are SEHNR and FQNEAQ (reference sequence). As DNA, the CDR3 is TGTGCCAGCAGCAGGGCGGGGGAGAACACCGGGGAGCTGTTTTTT. It is translated as CASSRAGENTGELFF.

This sequence joins TRBV5-3 and TRBJ2-2; 7 bases map to TRBD1. TRBV5-3 is an open reading frame whose function is uncertain. With 0 bases clipped from V and 3 bases from J, the junction kept 11 bases outside the gene matches. This CDR3 spans 18 amino acids. The CDR3 DNA sequence: TGTGCCAGAAGCTTGGACAGGGGCTATTGTGTTGACACCGGGGAGCTGTTTTTT. It is translated as CARSLDRGYCVDTGELFF.

The J gene is TRBJ1-5, the V gene TRBV5-6, with D hard to call. The germline V gene has CDR1 SGHDT and CDR2 YYEEEE. The ends were cut back, 3 bases at V and 9 bases at J, with 10 bases in the middle. The CDR3 loop spans 12 amino acids. The CDR3 here is CASSSHSGPQHF. In DNA, the CDR3 is TGTGCCAGCAGCTCCCACAGTGGGCCCCAGCATTTT.

The gene calls are TRBV19 and TRBJ1-2, with 8 bases identical to TRBD1. Germline V gene sequence: CDR1 LNHDA, CDR2 SQIVND (reference sequence). CDR3 size: 13 residues. Losses at the gene ends were 5 bases for V and 7 bases for J; bases not matched to a gene: 6. CDR3 nucleotides: TGTGCCAGTAGTCCCGGACAGGGTCTTGGCTACACCTTC. It specifies CASSPGQGLGYTF. The complete variable domain, with remaining parts taken from reference TRBV19 and TRBJ1-2, reads DGGITQSPKYLFRKEGQNVTLSCEQNLNHDAMYWYRQDPGQGLRLIYYSQIVNDFQKGDIAEGYSVSREKKESFPLTVTSAQKNPTAFYLCASSPGQGLGYTFGSGTRLTVV.

The chain uses TRBV19 and TRBJ2-7; tentative D call: TRBD1 (6 bases). V was shortened by 5 bases and J by 4 bases, with 12 bases between the two germline ends. CDR1 and CDR2 (germline): LNHDA, SQIVND (reference sequence). This CDR3 comprises 13 residues. In nucleotides, the CDR3 is TGTGCCAGTAGTTGGGGGCAGGCATACGAGCAGTACTTC. Translating it yields CASSWGQAYEQYF.

The CDR3 coding sequence is TGTGCCAGCAGCCCCCAGGGCAGCCGCTACGAGCAGTACTTC. It codes for CASSPQGSRYEQYF. The J gene is TRBJ2-7, the V gene TRBV13; a weak D match, TRBD1 (5 bases). Between the trimmed V and J ends, which lost 5 bases and 3 bases, there was a span of 14 bases. The germline gives CDR1 PRHDT, CDR2 FYEKMQ (reference sequence). CDR3 length: 14 amino acids.

The chain has TRBV10-3 and TRBJ2-1; TRBD2 aligns across 9 bases. Germline loops: CDR1 ENHRY, CDR2 SYGVKD. The CDR3 sequence is 16 residues long. Trimming cost V 0 bases and J 9 bases; bases outside gene matches: 9. Here the CDR3 reads CAISESNSGGGGEQFF. The CDR3, as DNA: TGTGCCATCAGTGAGTCAAATAGCGGGGGAGGTGGTGAGCAGTTCTTC.

The genes are TRBV2 and TRBJ2-1, with 9 bases matching TRBD1. The germline V gene encodes CDR1 SNHLY and CDR2 FYNNEI. After removal of 3 bases from V and 3 bases from J, the junction contained 6 bases not matched to a gene. The CDR3 consists of 16 residues. CDR3 sequence: CASSDWDREVYNEQFF. DNA for the CDR3: TGTGCCAGCAGTGATTGGGACAGGGAGGTCTACAATGAGCAGTTCTTC.

This clone was seen at least ten times. The chain recombines TRBV4-1 with TRBJ1-6; D is ambiguous. Looked up from germline, CDR1 is MGHRA and CDR2 is YSYEKL. V was cut by 3 bases and J by 14 bases, with 20 bases left in between. The CDR3 loop spans 15 amino acids. Here the CDR3 DNA reads TGCGCCAGCAGCCACTTGACAACCGGCACGGTAGCCCTCCACTTT. It yields the protein CASSHLTTGTVALHF.

J is TRBJ2-3 and V is TRBV5-1; TRBD1 matches 10 bases. Losses at the gene ends were 4 bases for V and 2 bases for J; bases not matched to a gene: 7. Germline-derived CDR1 and CDR2 are SGHRS and YFSETQ. This CDR3 is built from 16 residues. The CDR3 protein is CASSLNRQGATDTQYF. CDR3 in DNA: TGCGCCAGCAGCCTTAATCGACAGGGGGCCACAGATACGCAGTATTTT. Looking up the rest from reference TRBV5-1 and TRBJ2-3 gives the full variable domain: KAGVTQTPRYLIKTRGQQVTLSCSPISGHRSVSWYQQTPGQGLQFLFEYFSETQRNKGNFPGRFSGRQFSNSRSEMNVSTLELGDSALYLCASSLNRQGATDTQYFGPGTRLTVL.

The chain links TRBV19 to TRBJ1-2; D is uncertain. Germline CDR1 LNHDA, CDR2 SQIVND (reference sequence). Trimming pared 3 bases from V and 0 bases from J, leaving 8 bases between. The CDR3 sequence is 14 residues long. CDR3 sequence reads: CASSMGSTNYGYTF. The CDR3, as DNA: TGTGCCAGTAGTATGGGCAGCACTAACTATGGCTACACCTTC.

The chain is built from TRBV11-2 and TRBJ2-2, with 9 bases lining up with TRBD2. The CDR3 sequence is 17 residues long. V trimming: 2 bases; J trimming: 7 bases; junction bases outside the gene matches: 11. The germline V gene encodes CDR1 SGHAT and CDR2 FQNNGV. For the CDR3, the DNA is TGTGCCAGCAGCTTAACGGCGGGGGGGCTGGTGAGCGGGGAGCTGTTTTTT. Encoded protein: CASSLTAGGLVSGELFF.

This sequence joins TRBV15 and TRBJ1-5; D not certain. The CDR3 is 15 residues long. Germline V gene sequence: CDR1 LNHNV, CDR2 YYDKDF (reference sequence). V was pared by 0 bases and J by 6 bases, with 12 bases between. The CDR3 region is CATSRDRGLGQPQHF. CDR3 sequence (DNA): TGTGCCACCAGCAGAGATCGGGGTCTGGGTCAGCCCCAGCATTTT. The full variable domain, in which reference TRBV15 and TRBJ1-5 provide the parts outside the CDR3, is DAMVIQNPRYQVTQFGKPVTLSCSQTLNHNVMYWYQQKSSQAPKLLFHYYDKDFNNEADTPDNFQSRRPNTSFCFLDIRSPGLGDTAMYLCATSRDRGLGQPQHFGDGTRLSIL.

The chain couples TRBV5-1 to TRBJ2-5; 10 bases line up with TRBD2. CDR1 and CDR2 from the germline V gene are SGHRS and YFSETQ. V trimming: 0 bases; J trimming: 3 bases; junction bases outside the gene matches: 5. The CDR3 extends over 16 amino acids. The CDR3 loop is CASSLGIAGGEETQYF. In DNA, the CDR3 is TGCGCCAGCAGCTTGGGAATAGCGGGGGGTGAAGAGACCCAGTACTTC.

The V and J genes are TRBV14 and TRBJ2-5; 10 bases agree with TRBD1. After removal of 4 bases from V and 4 bases from J, the junction contained 3 bases not matched to a gene. CDR3 length: 14 residues. Germline CDR1 is SGHDN and CDR2 is FVKESK. The CDR3 spells CASSLTGGLETQYF. The DNA of the CDR3 is TGTGCCAGCAGCCTGACAGGGGGCTTAGAGACCCAGTACTTC.

In its sample, this clone ranks as medium-sized. This chain links TRBV6-4 with TRBJ1-2; D is ambiguous. V was pared by 2 bases and J by 8 bases, with 21 bases between. Germline V lookup: CDR1 MRHNA, CDR2 SNTAGT. CDR3 length: 16 residues. CDR3 sequence reads: CASSDTPQALPGGYTF. CDR3 in DNA: TGTGCCAGCAGTGACACACCCCAGGCGCTTCCCGGCGGCTACACCTTC.

The chain carries TRBV6-1 and TRBJ2-3; maybe TRBD2 (6 bases). The V end lost 11 bases, the J end lost 2 bases, and 14 bases lay between the germline ends. CDR3 length: 13 amino acids. Germline CDR1 is MNHNS and CDR2 is SASEGT. CDR3 sequence (DNA): TGTGCCTGTACTGGCGGGGCCACAGATACGCAGTATTTT. This sequence encodes CACTGGATDTQYF.

This clone was seen just once. The chain combines TRBV6-1 with TRBJ2-2, with TRBD1 identical over 10 bases. The CDR3 runs 14 residues. The V and J ends lost 6 bases and 4 bases, in that order; junction bases with no gene match: 2. CDR1 MNHNS and CDR2 SASEGT come from the germline V gene. CDR3: CASRGQGRTGELFF. CDR3 nucleotide sequence: TGTGCCAGCAGGGGACAGGGGCGCACCGGGGAGCTGTTTTTT.